Listed below are T cell receptor beta chains from one sample, sequenced in a study of blood T cell repertoires in COVID-19. Profiling relied on immunoSEQ multiplex PCR, and the TCRdb table lists in-frame clones only, not all of them. The sample has 310,000 or so clones, roughly 90% seen once. What was sequenced was PBMCs or T cells enriched from blood (not recorded which). These receptors all stem from a woman younger than 35 who had recovered from COVID-19. Each CDR3 is given with its conserved first and last residue. D genes are given only for firm matches. The size field is filled for only some rows; it gives once, few, many or a size class.

>TRBJ2-2|-|-|TRBV9
CASSVSRRTGELFF
TGTGCCAGCAGCGTATCCCGGAGGACCGGGGAGCTGTTTTTT
>TRBJ1-1|-|TRBD1|TRBV6-5
CASSHGPRGQLAAFF
TGTGCCAGCAGTCACGGACCGAGGGGGCAACTCGCAGCTTTCTTT
>TRBJ2-7|-|-|TRBV7-9
CASSLSQVYEQYF
TGTGCCAGCAGCTTGTCCCAGGTCTACGAGCAGTACTTC
>TRBJ1-3|-|TRBD1|TRBV28
CASSLRQGYAGNTIYF
TGTGCCAGCAGTCTCCGACAGGGTTACGCTGGAAACACCATATATTTT
>TRBJ1-6|-|-|TRBV7-9
CASSFPDNSPLHF
TGTGCCAGCAGCTTCCCTGATAATTCACCCCTCCACTTT
>TRBJ2-7|once|TRBD2|TRBV4-3
CASSQDEGGPPYQQYF
TGCGCCAGCAGCCAAGACGAGGGAGGGCCTCCTTATCAGCAGTACTTC
>TRBJ2-6|-|-|TRBV6-5
CASEVSGANVLTF
TGTGCCAGCGAGGTATCTGGGGCCAACGTCCTGACTTTC
>TRBJ2-7|few|-|TRBV4-1
CASSQQGLGFYEQYF
TGCGCCAGCAGCCAACAGGGGCTCGGATTCTACGAGCAGTACTTC
>TRBJ1-3|-|TRBD1|TRBV18
CASSRGTGLSNDPRTSGNTIYF
TGTGCCAGCTCACGCGGGACAGGTTTATCAAACGATCCTCGAACCTCTGGAAACACCATATATTTT
>TRBJ1-1|-|-|TRBV6-5
CASSYSGKINTEAFF
TGTGCCAGCAGTTACTCGGGCAAAATTAACACTGAAGCTTTCTTT
>TRBJ2-5|-|-|TRBV9
CASSVAVTGPGETQYF
TGTGCCAGCAGCGTAGCTGTTACGGGCCCGGGGGAGACCCAGTACTTC
>TRBJ2-6|-|-|TRBV9
CASSAQTGTSLSGANVLTF
TGTGCCAGCAGCGCACAAACCGGGACAAGCCTCTCTGGGGCCAACGTCCTGACTTTC
>TRBJ2-6|-|TRBD1|TRBV2
CASRPDRGTTPGANVLTF
TGTGCCAGCAGGCCCGACAGGGGAACTACCCCTGGGGCCAACGTCCTGACTTTC
>TRBJ2-5|-|TRBD1|TRBV27
CASSPGQGYYQETQYF
TGTGCCAGCAGTCCGGGACAGGGGTACTACCAAGAGACCCAGTACTTC
>TRBJ1-5|-|-|TRBV19
CASSPIGSLNQPQHF
TGTGCCAGTAGCCCAATAGGGAGCCTTAATCAGCCCCAGCATTTT
>TRBJ2-3|once|TRBD1|TRBV15
CATSRHPDREDTQYF
TGTGCCACCAGCAGACACCCAGACAGGGAAGATACGCAGTATTTT
>TRBJ2-1|-|TRBD2|TRBV6-5
CASTPGLALNEQFF
TGTGCCAGCACCCCGGGACTAGCTTTGAATGAGCAGTTCTTC
>TRBJ1-2|-|TRBD1|TRBV28
CASSSMGARGYYGYTF
TGTGCCAGCAGTTCAATGGGGGCCAGGGGGTACTATGGCTACACCTTC
>TRBJ2-7|-|-|TRBV2
CASGVDYTYEQYF
TGTGCCAGCGGGGTGGACTACACCTACGAGCAGTACTTC
>TRBJ2-3|-|-|TRBV9
CASSVYVRGRGTTDTQYF
TGTGCCAGCAGCGTCTATGTTCGGGGGAGGGGGACCACAGATACGCAGTATTTT
>TRBJ1-2|-|-|TRBV6-2/TRBV6-3
CASSPDSSYGYTF
TGTGCCAGCAGCCCTGACAGTTCCTATGGCTACACCTTC
>TRBJ1-5|-|-|TRBV4-3
CASSQDEGQPQHF
TGCGCCAGCAGCCAAGATGAGGGTCAGCCCCAGCATTTT
>TRBJ2-3|-|-|TRBV5-6
CASSLPFTDTQYF
TGTGCCAGCAGCTTGCCCTTCACAGATACGCAGTATTTT
>TRBJ1-1|-|-|TRBV5-6
CASSLIWSEAFF
TGTGCCAGCAGCTTGATATGGAGTGAAGCTTTCTTT
>TRBJ2-2|-|-|TRBV7-3
CASSLNPYLENTGELFF
TGTGCCAGCAGCTTAAACCCCTACCTAGAGAACACCGGGGAGCTGTTTTTT
>TRBJ1-4|few|-|TRBV4-2
CASSQQGKEKLFF
TGTGCCAGCAGCCAACAGGGGAAGGAAAAACTGTTTTTT
>TRBJ2-1|-|-|TRBV7-2
CASSLGVGSSYNEQFF
TGTGCCAGCAGCTTAGGTGTAGGGAGCTCCTACAATGAGCAGTTCTTC
>TRBJ2-7|-|TRBD2|TRBV19
CASSIAGGPSSEQYF
TGTGCCAGTAGCATAGCGGGAGGGCCGTCTTCCGAGCAGTACTTC
>TRBJ1-6|-|-|TRBV18
CASSPQGNDSPLHF
TGTGCCAGCTCACCACAGGGGAATGATTCACCCCTCCACTTT
>TRBJ2-2|-|-|TRBV27
CASRLIDIDTGELFF
TGTGCCAGCAGACTGATCGACATCGACACCGGGGAGCTGTTTTTT
>TRBJ1-6|-|-|TRBV27
CASSYRVGRSPLHF
TGTGCCAGCAGTTACAGGGTAGGTCGTTCACCCCTCCACTTT
>TRBJ1-1|-|-|TRBV7-6
CASSRGTLNTEAFF
TGTGCCAGCAGCAGGGGGACGCTGAACACTGAAGCTTTCTTT
>TRBJ1-2|-|-|TRBV28
CASSYSYGYTF
TGTGCCAGCAGTTACAGTTATGGCTACACCTTC
>TRBJ1-5|-|TRBD1|TRBV28
CASSYIPDRGYGNQPQHF
TGTGCCAGCAGTTATATACCGGACAGGGGATACGGCAATCAGCCCCAGCATTTT
>TRBJ1-4|-|TRBD1|TRBV5-5
CASYGTDIEKLFF
TGTGCCAGCTACGGGACAGACATTGAAAAACTGTTTTTT
>TRBJ1-1|-|TRBD1|TRBV5-6
CASSLGTGGEGKGRGAFF
TGTGCCAGCAGCTTAGGCACAGGGGGCGAGGGGAAAGGAAGGGGAGCTTTCTTT
>TRBJ2-7|-|-|TRBV6-5
CASSYRPAPGRREQYF
TGTGCCAGCAGTTATCGACCCGCCCCAGGGAGGAGAGAGCAGTACTTC
>TRBJ1-2|-|TRBD1|TRBV14
CASSQDRGLGGYTF
TGTGCCAGCAGCCAAGACAGGGGGCTTGGGGGCTACACCTTC
>TRBJ2-1|-|TRBD2|TRBV11-3
CASSPKRGGYTEQFF
TGTGCCAGCAGCCCGAAGCGGGGGGGTTACACTGAGCAGTTCTTC
>TRBJ2-3|-|TRBD2|TRBV9
CASSVDSGSYTQYF
TGTGCCAGCAGCGTAGATAGCGGGAGTTATACGCAGTATTTT
>TRBJ1-5|-|-|TRBV28
CASSSGAVQPQHF
TGTGCCAGCAGTTCAGGGGCGGTTCAGCCCCAGCATTTT
>TRBJ1-4|-|-|TRBV3-1/TRBV3-2
CASSQDTGREKLFF
TGTGCCAGCAGCCAAGACACAGGGCGAGAAAAACTGTTTTTT
>TRBJ1-1|-|TRBD1|TRBV6-2/TRBV6-3
CASSPIGQGRTEAFF
TGTGCCAGCAGTCCGATCGGACAGGGTCGCACTGAAGCTTTCTTT
>TRBJ2-2|-|-|TRBV11-2
CASSHRGSGANTGELFF
TGTGCCAGCAGTCATAGGGGTAGTGGGGCCAACACCGGGGAGCTGTTTTTT
>TRBJ1-5|once|TRBD1|TRBV24-1
CATSDSRTGEHQPQHF
TGTGCCACCAGTGATTCAAGGACAGGGGAGCATCAGCCCCAGCATTTT
>TRBJ1-5|-|-|TRBV19
CASSPGILQPQHF
TGTGCCAGTAGTCCAGGGATTTTACAGCCCCAGCATTTT
>TRBJ2-5|-|TRBD2|TRBV11-2
CASSLVFRGRFSRETQYF
TGTGCCAGCAGCTTAGTATTCCGCGGGAGGTTCTCCAGAGAGACCCAGTACTTC
>TRBJ2-1|-|TRBD1|TRBV18
CASSPPRNRGLLKQFF
TGTGCCAGCTCACCACCGAGAAACAGGGGGCTTTTGAAGCAGTTCTTC
>TRBJ1-3|-|-|TRBV2
CASSLLTSSGNTIYF
TGTGCCAGCAGCCTATTGACAAGCTCTGGAAACACCATATATTTT
>TRBJ2-5|-|-|TRBV29-1
CSVVPQTSRAQYF
TGCAGCGTTGTCCCCCAAACGTCTAGAGCCCAGTACTTC
>TRBJ2-5|-|-|TRBV7-6
CASSLLQNQETQYF
TGTGCCAGCAGCTTACTCCAGAACCAAGAGACCCAGTACTTC
>TRBJ1-1|-|TRBD1|TRBV7-2
CASSLVQGVNTEAFF
TGTGCCAGCAGCTTAGTACAGGGGGTGAACACTGAAGCTTTCTTT
>TRBJ1-5|-|-|TRBV2
CASSEGREGQPQHF
TGTGCCAGCAGTGAAGGCAGGGAAGGTCAGCCCCAGCATTTT
>TRBJ2-7|-|-|TRBV29-1
CSVGQDYEQYF
TGCAGCGTTGGCCAGGACTACGAGCAGTACTTC